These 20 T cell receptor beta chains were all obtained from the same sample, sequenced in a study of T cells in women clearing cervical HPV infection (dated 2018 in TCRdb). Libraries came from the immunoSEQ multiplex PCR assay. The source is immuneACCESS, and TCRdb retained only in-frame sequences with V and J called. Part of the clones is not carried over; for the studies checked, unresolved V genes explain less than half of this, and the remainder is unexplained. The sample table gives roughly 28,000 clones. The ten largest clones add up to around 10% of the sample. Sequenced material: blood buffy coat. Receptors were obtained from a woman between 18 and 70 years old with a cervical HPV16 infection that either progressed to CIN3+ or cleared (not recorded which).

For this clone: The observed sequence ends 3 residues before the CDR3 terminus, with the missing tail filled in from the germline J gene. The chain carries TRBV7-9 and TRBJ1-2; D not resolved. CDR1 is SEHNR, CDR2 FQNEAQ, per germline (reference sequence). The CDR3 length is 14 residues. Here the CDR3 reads CASSLTARYNDYTF. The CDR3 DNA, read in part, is TGTGCCAGCAGCCTAACGGCGCGGTACAATGAC.

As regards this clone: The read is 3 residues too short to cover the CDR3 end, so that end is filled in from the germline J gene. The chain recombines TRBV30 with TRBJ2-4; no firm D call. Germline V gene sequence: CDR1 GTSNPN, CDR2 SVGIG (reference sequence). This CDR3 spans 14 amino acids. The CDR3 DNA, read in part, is TGTGCCTGGAGGCCGGCAGGCTCCTTACAGTTT. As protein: CAWRPAGSLQF. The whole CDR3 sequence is CAWRPAGSLQFQYF.

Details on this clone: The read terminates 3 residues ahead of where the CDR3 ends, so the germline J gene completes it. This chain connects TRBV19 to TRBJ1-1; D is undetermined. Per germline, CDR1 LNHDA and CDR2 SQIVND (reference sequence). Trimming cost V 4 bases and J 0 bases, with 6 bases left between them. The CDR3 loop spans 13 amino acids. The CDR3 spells CASSTQLNTEAFF. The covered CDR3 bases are TGTGCCAGTAGTACACAGCTGAACACTGAA. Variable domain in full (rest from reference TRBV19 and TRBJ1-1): DGGITQSPKYLFRKEGQNVTLSCEQNLNHDAMYWYRQDPGQGLRLIYYSQIVNDFQKGDIAEGYSVSREKKESFPLTVTSAQKNPTAFYLCASSTQLNTEAFFGQGTRLTVV.

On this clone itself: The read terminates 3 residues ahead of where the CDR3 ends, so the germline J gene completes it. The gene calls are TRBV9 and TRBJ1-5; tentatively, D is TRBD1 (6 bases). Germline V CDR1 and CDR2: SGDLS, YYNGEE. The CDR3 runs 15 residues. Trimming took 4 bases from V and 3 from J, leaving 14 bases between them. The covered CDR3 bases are TGTGCCAGCAGCCCCGGACAGCTATTCAATCAGCCC. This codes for CASSPGQLFNQP. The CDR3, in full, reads CASSPGQLFNQPQHF. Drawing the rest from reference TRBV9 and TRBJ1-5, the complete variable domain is DSGVTQTPKHLITATGQRVTLRCSPRSGDLSVYWYQQSLDQGLQFLIQYYNGEERAKGNILERFSAQQFPDLHSELNLSSLELGDSALYFCASSPGQLFNQPQHFGDGTRLSIL.

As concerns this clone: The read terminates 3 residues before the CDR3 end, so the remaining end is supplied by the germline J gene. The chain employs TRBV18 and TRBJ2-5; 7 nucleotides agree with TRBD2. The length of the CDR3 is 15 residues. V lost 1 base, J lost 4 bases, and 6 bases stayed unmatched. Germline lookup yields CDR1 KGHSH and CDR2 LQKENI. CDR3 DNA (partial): TGTGCCAGCTCACCACACCTGGGGAGGGGAGAGACC. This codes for CASSPHLGRGET. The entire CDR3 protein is CASSPHLGRGETQYF.

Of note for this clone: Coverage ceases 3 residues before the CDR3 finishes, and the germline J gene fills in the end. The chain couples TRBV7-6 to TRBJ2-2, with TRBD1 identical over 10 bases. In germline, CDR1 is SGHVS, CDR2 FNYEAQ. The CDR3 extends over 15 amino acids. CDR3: CASSLEGQGQSPLFF. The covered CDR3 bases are TGTGCCAGCAGCTTAGAGGGACAGGGGCAATCACCG.

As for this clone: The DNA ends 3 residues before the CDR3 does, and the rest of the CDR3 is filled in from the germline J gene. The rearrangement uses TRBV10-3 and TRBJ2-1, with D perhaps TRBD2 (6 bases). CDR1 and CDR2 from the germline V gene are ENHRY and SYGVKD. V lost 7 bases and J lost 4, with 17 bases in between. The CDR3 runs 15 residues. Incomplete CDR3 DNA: TGTGCCATCACCGAGTCCGGGGGTTCATACAATGAG. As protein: CAITESGGSYNE. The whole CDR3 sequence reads CAITESGGSYNEQFF.

The sequenced CDR3 bases are TGTGCCAGCTCACCAAACGGACAGGGGTTTACAGGGGAG. Translation: CASSPNGQGFTGE. Given in full, the CDR3 is CASSPNGQGFTGELFF. This chain joins TRBV18 and TRBJ2-2; 9 nucleotides align to TRBD1. The read gets to within 3 residues of the CDR3 end, and the germline J gene fills in the rest. In germline, CDR1 is KGHSH, CDR2 LQKENI. This CDR3 is built from 16 residues. The trim removed 2 bases at V and 8 bases at J, leaving 9 bases unmatched.

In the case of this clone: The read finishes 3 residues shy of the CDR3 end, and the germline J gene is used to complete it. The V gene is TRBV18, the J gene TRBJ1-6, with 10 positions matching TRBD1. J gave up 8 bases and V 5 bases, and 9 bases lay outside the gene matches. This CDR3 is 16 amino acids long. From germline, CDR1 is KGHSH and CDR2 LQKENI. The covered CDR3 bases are TGTGCCAGCTCAGCAGCCGCCGGGACAGGGGATTCACCC. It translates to CASSAAAGTGDSP. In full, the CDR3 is CASSAAAGTGDSPLHF.

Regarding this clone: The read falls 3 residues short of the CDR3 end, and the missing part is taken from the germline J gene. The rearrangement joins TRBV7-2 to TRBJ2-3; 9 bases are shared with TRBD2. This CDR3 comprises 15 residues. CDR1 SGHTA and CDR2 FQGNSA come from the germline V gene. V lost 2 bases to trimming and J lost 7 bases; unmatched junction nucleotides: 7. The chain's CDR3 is CASSLMRGGAYTQYF. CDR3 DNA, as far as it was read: TGTGCCAGCAGCTTAATGCGCGGGGGGGCCTATACG.

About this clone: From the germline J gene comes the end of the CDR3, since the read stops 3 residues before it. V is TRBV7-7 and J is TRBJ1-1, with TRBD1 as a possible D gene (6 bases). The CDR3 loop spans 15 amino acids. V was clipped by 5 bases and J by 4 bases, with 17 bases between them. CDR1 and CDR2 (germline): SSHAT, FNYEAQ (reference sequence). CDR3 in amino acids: CASSHDRPAGTEAFF. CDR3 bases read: TGTGCCAGCAGCCACGACAGGCCCGCGGGCACTGAA.

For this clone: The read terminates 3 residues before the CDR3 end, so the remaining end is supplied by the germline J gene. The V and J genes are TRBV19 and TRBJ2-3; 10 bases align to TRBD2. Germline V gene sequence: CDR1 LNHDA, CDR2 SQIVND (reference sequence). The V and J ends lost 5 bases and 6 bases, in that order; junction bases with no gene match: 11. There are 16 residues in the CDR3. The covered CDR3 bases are TGTGCCAGTAGTCGGACCAGCGGGGGGGCCACCGATACG. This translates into CASSRTSGGATDT. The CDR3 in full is CASSRTSGGATDTQYF.

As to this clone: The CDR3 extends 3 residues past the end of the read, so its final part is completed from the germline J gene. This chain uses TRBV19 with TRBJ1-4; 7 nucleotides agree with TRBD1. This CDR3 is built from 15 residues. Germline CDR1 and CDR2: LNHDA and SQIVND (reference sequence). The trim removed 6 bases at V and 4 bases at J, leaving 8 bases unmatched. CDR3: CASSYRGQVNEKLFF. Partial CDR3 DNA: TGTGCCAGTAGCTATAGAGGACAGGTTAATGAAAAA.

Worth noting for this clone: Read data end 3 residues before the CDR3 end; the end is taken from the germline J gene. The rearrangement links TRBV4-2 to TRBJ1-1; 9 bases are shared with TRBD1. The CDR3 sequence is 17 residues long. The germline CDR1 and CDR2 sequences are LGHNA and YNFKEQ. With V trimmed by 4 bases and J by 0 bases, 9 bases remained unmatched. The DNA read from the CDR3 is TGTGCCAGCAGCCTAAGACAGGGGGAGGGCATGAACACTGAA. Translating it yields CASSLRQGEGMNTE. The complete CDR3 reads CASSLRQGEGMNTEAFF.

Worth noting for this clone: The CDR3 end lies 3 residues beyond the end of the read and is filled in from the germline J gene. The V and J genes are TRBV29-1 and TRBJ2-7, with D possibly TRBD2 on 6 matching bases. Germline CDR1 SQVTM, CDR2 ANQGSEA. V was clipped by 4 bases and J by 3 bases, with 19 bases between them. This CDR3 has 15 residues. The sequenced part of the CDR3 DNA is TGCAGCGTTGCGGCGGAGGCGGGGTTCTTCTACGAG. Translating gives CSVAAEAGFFYE. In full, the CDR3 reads CSVAAEAGFFYEQYF.

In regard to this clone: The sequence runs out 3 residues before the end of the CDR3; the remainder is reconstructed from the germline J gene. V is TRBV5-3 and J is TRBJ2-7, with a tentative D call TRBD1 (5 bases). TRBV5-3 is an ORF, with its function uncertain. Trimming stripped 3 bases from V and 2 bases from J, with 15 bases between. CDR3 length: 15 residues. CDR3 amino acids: CARSSPTVTAYEQYF. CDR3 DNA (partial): TGTGCCAGAAGCTCCCCGACAGTCACCGCCTACGAG.

The sequenced part of the CDR3 DNA is TGTGCCAGCAGTAACCACAGGGTTCGTTTATACGAG. Amino acid sequence: CASSNHRVRLYE. The CDR3 in full is CASSNHRVRLYEQYF. This rearrangement joins TRBV12-3 or TRBV12-4 to TRBJ2-7; tentatively, D is TRBD1 (6 bases). Sequencing ends 3 residues short of the CDR3 end; the germline J gene provides the rest. Trimming shortened V by 5 bases and J by 4 bases, and 18 bases separated the two germline ends. This CDR3 region has 15 residues.

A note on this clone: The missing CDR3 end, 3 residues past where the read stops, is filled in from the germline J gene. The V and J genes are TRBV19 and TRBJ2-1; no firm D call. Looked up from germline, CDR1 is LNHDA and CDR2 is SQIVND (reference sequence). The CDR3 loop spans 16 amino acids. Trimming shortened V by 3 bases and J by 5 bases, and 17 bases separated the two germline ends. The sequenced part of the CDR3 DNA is TGTGCCAGTAGTATCTACCCCTCCTTCGGTAACAATGAG. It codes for CASSIYPSFGNNE. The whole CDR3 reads CASSIYPSFGNNEQFF.

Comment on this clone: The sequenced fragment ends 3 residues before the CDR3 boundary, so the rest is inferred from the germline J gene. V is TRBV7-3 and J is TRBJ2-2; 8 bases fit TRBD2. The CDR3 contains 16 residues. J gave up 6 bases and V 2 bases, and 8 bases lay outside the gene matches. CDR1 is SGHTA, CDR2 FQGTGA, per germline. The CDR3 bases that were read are TGTGCCAGCAGCTTAGCGGGAGGTCTCATTCCCGGGGAG. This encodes CASSLAGGLIPGE. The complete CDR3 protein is CASSLAGGLIPGELFF.

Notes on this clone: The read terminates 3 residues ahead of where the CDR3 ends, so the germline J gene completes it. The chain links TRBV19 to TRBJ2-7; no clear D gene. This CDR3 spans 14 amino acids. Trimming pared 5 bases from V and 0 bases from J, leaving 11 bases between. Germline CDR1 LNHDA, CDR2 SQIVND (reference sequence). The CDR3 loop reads CASSLSTISYEQYF. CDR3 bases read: TGTGCCAGTAGTCTGTCGACAATCTCCTACGAG.